The rows below give T cell receptor beta chains drawn from one sample of a study of CD8+CD57+ T cells in acquired aplastic anemia. TCRdb redid the calling of the reads with MiXCR, one entry per CDR3 protein. The sample has roughly 180,000 distinct CDR3 sequences; 45% to 60% are singletons. Specimen: sorted CD4+, CD8+, or CD8+CD57+ T cells (not recorded which) from PBMCs. The receptor source for this set is a human donor with aplastic anemia. Each CDR3 is given with its conserved first and last residue. Fields, in order: J gene, V gene, CDR3 length, CDR3 protein.

TRBJ2-1	TRBV20-1	11	CSARDLGLQSF
TRBJ2-2	TRBV11-3	13	CASSLVRTGELFF
TRBJ2-1	TRBV20-1	15	CSARDRRTLLNEQFF
TRBJ2-2	TRBV12-3/TRBV12-4	17	CASSPPAGVPNTGELFF
TRBJ2-1	TRBV20-1	12	CSASGDYNEQFF
TRBJ2-3	TRBV5-5	13	CASSFLRGQWEYF
TRBJ2-7	TRBV7-7	13	CASSAGQSYEQYF
TRBJ1-1	TRBV2	14	CASSEEGRVTEAFF
TRBJ2-2	TRBV29-1	14	CSVGGCLDTGELFF
TRBJ2-2	TRBV2	16	CASSEGTVSNTGELFF
TRBJ1-1	TRBV6-4	13	CASAKNRWTEAFF
TRBJ1-2	TRBV24-1	13	CATSDRSGGGYTF
TRBJ1-3	TRBV6-5	15	CASSPDRHSGNTIYF
TRBJ2-5	TRBV4-1	15	CASSRGTGTGETQYF
TRBJ1-1	TRBV10-3	11	CAISGLEEAFF
TRBJ2-7	TRBV19	14	CASSDRDRGYEQYF
TRBJ2-1	TRBV11-2	17	CASSLGAGGLSYNEQFF
TRBJ2-2	TRBV5-1	14	CASSFYMNTGELFF
TRBJ2-7	TRBV7-9	13	CASSQEGSYEQYF
TRBJ1-1	TRBV2	15	CASSRSTGMNTEAFF
TRBJ2-1	TRBV15	14	CATSTPGLEVEQFF
TRBJ2-7	TRBV6-1	15	CASGSWQLSSYEQYF
TRBJ2-3	TRBV2	15	CASLGDYQSTDTQYF
TRBJ2-2	TRBV24-1	15	CATSREGVNTGELFF
TRBJ2-1	TRBV5-1	14	CASSSGITGDEQFF
TRBJ2-6	TRBV2	16	CASSRGTGSGANVLTF
TRBJ1-5	TRBV10-3	15	CAISESGGANQPQHF
TRBJ2-7	TRBV19	12	CASSMGRDEQYF
TRBJ1-1	TRBV25-1	15	CASSEGQGVYTEAFF
TRBJ2-1	TRBV19	15	CASKTSASGFNEQFF
TRBJ2-7	TRBV15	14	CATSRPVTGAEQYF
TRBJ1-2	TRBV9	14	CASSPTAANYGYTF
TRBJ1-5	TRBV19	14	CASTRDSPNQPQHF
TRBJ2-7	TRBV7-8	13	CASSFLIAYEQYF